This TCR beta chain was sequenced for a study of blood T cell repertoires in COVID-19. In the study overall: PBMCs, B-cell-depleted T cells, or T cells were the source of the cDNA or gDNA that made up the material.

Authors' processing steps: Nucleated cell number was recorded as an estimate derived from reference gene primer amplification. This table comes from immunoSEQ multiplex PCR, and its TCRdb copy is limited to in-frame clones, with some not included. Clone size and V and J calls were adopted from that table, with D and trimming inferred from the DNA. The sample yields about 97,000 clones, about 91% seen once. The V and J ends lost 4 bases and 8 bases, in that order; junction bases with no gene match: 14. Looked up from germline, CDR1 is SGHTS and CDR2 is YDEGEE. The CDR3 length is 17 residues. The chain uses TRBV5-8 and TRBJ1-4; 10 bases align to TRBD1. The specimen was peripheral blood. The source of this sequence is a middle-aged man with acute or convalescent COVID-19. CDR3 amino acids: CASSAGTGVRLKEKLFF. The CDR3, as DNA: TGTGCCAGCAGCGCCGGGACAGGGGTCCGCCTAAAGGAAAAACTGTTTTTT.